This TCR beta chain was recorded in a study of graft-versus-host responses after intestinal transplantation. Study summary: Recipients were given multivisceral, liver-intestinal, or isolated intestinal transplants.

Study conclusions and caveats: Within the allografts of patients who had graft-donor T cell macrochimerism, graft-versus-host to host-versus-graft clonal ratios were high. Early post-transplant HvG declines tracked with peak circulating GvH clone levels.

On this clone: Its antigen is not known.

Germline V gene data show CDR1 as MNHGY and CDR2 as SAAAGT. The CDR3 has 14 residues. V lost 5 bases and J 3 bases, leaving 10 bases between the germline ends. The repertoire was sequenced with immunoSEQ multiplex PCR; TCRdb's copy has only in-frame clones and lacks some. The profile shows 18,000 or so clones, approximately 95% of them singletons. The material sequenced was PBMCs, taken 23 days after intestinal transplant. This chain uses TRBV6-8 with TRBJ2-2, with D perhaps TRBD1 (5 bases). The TCR originated in a human patient who received an intestinal transplant, so some T cells may come from the graft donor. CDR3 nucleotide sequence: TGTGCCAGCAGTGTGGGGCCGGACACCGGGGAGCTGTTTTTT. Encoded protein: CASSVGPDTGELFF.